Shown below are 18 T cell receptor beta chains from a single sample sequenced in a study of memory CD4+ T cells and cytomegalovirus serostatus. This table comes from immunoSEQ multiplex PCR, and its TCRdb copy is limited to in-frame clones, with some not included. In the table there are almost 55,000 clones, roughly 79% of which are singletons. The sort gate was single viable CD3+CD4+CD8-CD45RO+ cells for memory CD4+ T cells. The sequencing sample was made of memory CD4+ T cells from blood. The receptors were sampled from an adult in good health and CMV-seronegative.

This rearrangement joins TRBV7-6 to TRBJ2-2; 9 bases line up with TRBD1. With V trimmed by 5 bases and J by 1 base, 5 bases remained unmatched. The CDR3 spans 16 residues. Germline V gives CDR1 SGHVS, CDR2 FNYEAQ. The CDR3 bases are TGTGCCAGCAGCCTGAGACAGGGGGAGAACACCGGGGAGCTGTTTTTT. It codes for CASSLRQGENTGELFF.

The chain uses TRBV19 and TRBJ1-1; D is perhaps TRBD1 (6 bases). Germline values: CDR1 LNHDA, CDR2 SQIVND (reference sequence). The CDR3 covers 15 residues. The V gene lost 1 base and the J gene lost 4 bases, with 13 bases spanning the gap. The CDR3 reads CASSIGGTGRTEAFF. The DNA for the CDR3 is TGTGCCAGTAGTATAGGGGGTACAGGGCGCACTGAAGCTTTCTTT.

The chain uses TRBV28 and TRBJ1-1, with D hard to call. Germline V gene lookup returns CDR1 MDHEN and CDR2 SYDVKM. There are 11 residues in the CDR3. V was clipped by 4 bases and J by 8 bases, with 8 bases between them. CDR3 DNA: TGTGCCAGCAGTTCCCGACACGAAGCTTTCTTT. Translated: CASSSRHEAFF.

This clone was picked up a small number of times. This chain links TRBV5-5 with TRBJ1-1; 9 nucleotides match TRBD1. CDR3 length: 14 residues. The germline V gene has CDR1 SGHKS and CDR2 YYEKEE (reference sequence). V was pared by 4 bases and J by 4 bases, with 5 bases of the junction left unmatched. CDR3 DNA sequence: TGTGCCAGCAGCACGGGACAGGGATTCACTGAAGCTTTCTTT. Its translation is CASSTGQGFTEAFF.

The chain combines TRBV28 with TRBJ1-3, with D perhaps matching TRBD1 (6 bases). The CDR3 sequence is 16 residues long. Germline assignment: CDR1 MDHEN and CDR2 SYDVKM. V lost 7 bases and J 7 bases, leaving 23 bases between the germline ends. CDR3 region: CASTLGGLRSRNTIYF. CDR3 DNA sequence: TGTGCCAGCACCTTAGGGGGTCTTCGGTCCCGTAACACCATATATTTT.

The chain joins TRBV10-3 to TRBJ2-2, with D unresolved. V gave up 2 bases and J gave up 0 bases, with 4 bases separating them. Germline lookup yields CDR1 ENHRY and CDR2 SYGVKD. The CDR3 totals 14 residues. CDR3 protein: CAISEAANTGELFF. CDR3 nucleotide sequence: TGTGCCATCAGTGAGGCGGCGAACACCGGGGAGCTGTTTTTT.

The V call is TRBV7-2, the J call TRBJ2-1; the match to TRBD2 covers 7 bases. From germline, CDR1 is SGHTA and CDR2 FQGNSA. With V trimmed by 1 base and J by 10 bases, 10 bases remained unmatched. This CDR3 region has 15 residues. CDR3 bases: TGTGCCAGCAGCTTAGATTCTACTAGCGTCCGGGAGCAGTTCTTC. Translation gives CASSLDSTSVREQFF.

This clone was observed a handful of times. The J gene is TRBJ2-1, the V gene TRBV5-6, with TRBD1 matching over 10 bases. Germline trimming cut 1 base from V and 8 bases from J; bases unmatched to any gene: 18. The CDR3 spans 19 residues. Germline V gene lookup returns CDR1 SGHDT and CDR2 YYEEEE. CDR3 coding DNA: TGTGCCAGCAGCTTGATACAGTTCCGGGACAGGGGCTTTCACGATGAGCAGTTCTTC. This codes for CASSLIQFRDRGFHDEQFF. The full variable domain, its missing parts supplied by reference TRBV5-6 and TRBJ2-1, is DAGVTQSPTHLIKTRGQQVTLRCSPKSGHDTVSWYQQALGQGPQFIFQYYEEEERQRGNFPDRFSGHQFPNYSSELNVNALLLGDSALYLCASSLIQFRDRGFHDEQFFGPGTRLTVL.

CDR3 nucleotide sequence: TGTGCCTCCAGAGGATATAGCAATCAGCCCCAGCATTTT. This translates into CASRGYSNQPQHF. J is TRBJ1-5 and V is TRBV28; D not certain. V lost 11 bases and J 0 bases, leaving 11 bases between the germline ends. CDR1 MDHEN and CDR2 SYDVKM come from the germline V gene. The CDR3 length is 13 residues.

The chain links TRBV19 to TRBJ1-2, with TRBD1 matching over 7 bases. J gave up 5 bases and V 8 bases, and 8 bases lay outside the gene matches. The length of the CDR3 is 13 residues. The germline V gene has CDR1 LNHDA and CDR2 SQIVND (reference sequence). CDR3 nucleotides: TGTGCCAGTTCGACAGGGCTTCGGTATGGCTACACCTTC. The encoded protein is CASSTGLRYGYTF.

The rearrangement uses TRBV5-1 and TRBJ1-2; D call uncertain. Trimming left V 4 bases short and J 2 bases short, with 12 bases between. Germline lookup yields CDR1 SGHRS and CDR2 YFSETQ. The CDR3 loop spans 14 amino acids. The CDR3 nucleotides read TGCGCCAGCAGCATGGACGGAGGGAACTATGGCTACACCTTC. Translation gives CASSMDGGNYGYTF.

V is TRBV7-2 and J is TRBJ2-7, with D perhaps matching TRBD2 (6 bases). CDR3 length: 14 amino acids. V lost 1 base, J lost 4 bases, and 11 bases lay in between. The V gene's germline CDR1 is SGHTA and CDR2 FQGNSA. CDR3 amino acids: CASSLELGLYEQYF. The CDR3, as DNA: TGTGCCAGCAGCTTAGAGCTGGGACTTTACGAGCAGTACTTC.

The chain joins TRBV4-3 to TRBJ2-1, with a tentative D call TRBD2 (5 bases). V lost 0 bases to trimming and J lost 12 bases, with 12 bases between them. This CDR3 comprises 13 residues. Germline CDR1 is LGHNA and CDR2 is YSLEER. CDR3 nucleotides: TGCGCCAGCAGCCAAGATAATAACCGGGGGCAGTTCTTC. Translating it yields CASSQDNNRGQFF.

The gene calls are TRBV6-1 and TRBJ2-3; D ambiguous. From germline, CDR1 is MNHNS and CDR2 SASEGT. The CDR3 consists of 15 residues. V lost 3 bases and J 6 bases, leaving 16 bases between the germline ends. CDR3 DNA: TGTGCCAGCAGTGAGCCCGGTCACCTTCTGGATACGCAGTATTTT. The encoded protein is CASSEPGHLLDTQYF.

This rearrangement joins TRBV5-6 to TRBJ1-5; TRBD1 might be the D (5 bases). V was cut by 1 base and J by 2 bases, with 10 bases left in between. CDR1 and CDR2 from the germline V gene are SGHDT and YYEEEE. This CDR3 spans 15 amino acids. The CDR3 protein is CASSLRIGGNQPQHF. DNA for the CDR3: TGTGCCAGCAGCTTGAGAATAGGGGGCAATCAGCCCCAGCATTTT.

This chain joins TRBV5-1 and TRBJ2-5, with D perhaps TRBD1 or TRBD2 (5 bases each). Per germline, CDR1 SGHRS and CDR2 YFSETQ. CDR3 size: 16 residues. With 4 bases removed from V and 5 bases from J, the gap between germline ends came to 21 bases. CDR3 residues: CASSPQTRGLGETQYF. The CDR3 nucleotides are TGCGCCAGCAGCCCCCAAACGAGGGGATTGGGGGAGACCCAGTACTTC.

The V gene is TRBV6-6, the J gene TRBJ1-4, with 7 bases matching TRBD1. Per germline, CDR1 MNHNY and CDR2 SVGAGI (reference sequence). This CDR3 region has 15 residues. J gave up 0 bases and V 5 bases, and 3 bases lay outside the gene matches. CDR3: CASSRDRATNEKLFF. The CDR3 DNA is TGTGCCAGCAGTAGAGACAGGGCAACTAATGAAAAACTGTTTTTT.

CDR3 sequence reads: CASSVGPREGERKLFF. The CDR3 region has the DNA TGTGCCAGCAGTGTAGGCCCTAGGGAGGGGGAGAGAAAACTGTTTTTT. J is TRBJ1-4 and V is TRBV2; TRBD1 might be the D (6 bases). The V and J ends lost 4 bases and 10 bases respectively, with 22 bases between them. Germline CDR1 SNHLY, CDR2 FYNNEI. The length of the CDR3 is 16 residues. The variable domain in full, completed from reference TRBV2 and TRBJ1-4, reads EPEVTQTPSHQVTQMGQEVILRCVPISNHLYFYWYRQILGQKVEFLVSFYNNEISEKSEIFDDQFSVERPDGSNFTLKIRSTKLEDSAMYFCASSVGPREGERKLFFGSGTQLSVL.